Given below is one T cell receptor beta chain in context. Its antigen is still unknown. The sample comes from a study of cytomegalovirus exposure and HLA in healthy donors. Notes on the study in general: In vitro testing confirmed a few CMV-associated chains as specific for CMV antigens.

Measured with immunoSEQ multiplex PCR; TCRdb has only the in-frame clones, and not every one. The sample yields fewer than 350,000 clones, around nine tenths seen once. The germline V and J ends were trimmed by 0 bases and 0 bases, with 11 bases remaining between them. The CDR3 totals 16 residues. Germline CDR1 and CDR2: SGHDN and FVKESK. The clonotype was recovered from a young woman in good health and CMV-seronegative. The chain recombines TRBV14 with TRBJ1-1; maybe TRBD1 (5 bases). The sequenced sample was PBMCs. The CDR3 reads CASSQDLGGMNTEAFF. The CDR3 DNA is TGTGCCAGCAGCCAAGATCTGGGGGGAATGAACACTGAAGCTTTCTTT.